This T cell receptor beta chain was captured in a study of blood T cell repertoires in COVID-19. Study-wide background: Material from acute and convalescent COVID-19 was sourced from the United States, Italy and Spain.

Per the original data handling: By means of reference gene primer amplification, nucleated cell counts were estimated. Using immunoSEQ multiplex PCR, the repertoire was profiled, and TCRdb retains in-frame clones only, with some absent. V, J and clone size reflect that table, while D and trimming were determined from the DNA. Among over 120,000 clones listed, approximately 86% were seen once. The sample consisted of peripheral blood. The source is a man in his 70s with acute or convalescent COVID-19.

CDR3 protein: CASSGQGESYEQYF. CDR3 nucleotides: TGTGCCAGCTCAGGACAGGGTGAGTCCTACGAGCAGTACTTC. This sequence joins TRBV18 and TRBJ2-7; 8 bases align to TRBD1. CDR1 and CDR2 (germline): KGHSH, LQKENI. Germline trimming cut 5 bases from V and 1 base from J; bases unmatched to any gene: 4. The length of the CDR3 is 14 residues.